This T cell receptor beta chain was obtained from a study of OX40 agonist ivuxolimab in advanced cancers. Turning to the study itself: Ivuxolimab, an antibody that agonizes OX40 (CD134), was administered to the patients.

Using immunoSEQ multiplex PCR, the repertoire was profiled, and TCRdb retains in-frame clones only, with some absent. Here the sample spans about 93,000 clones, about 92% being singletons. CDR3 length equals 15 residues. CDR1 MNHEY and CDR2 SVGAGI come from the germline V gene. Trimming left V 2 bases short and J 14 bases short, with 19 bases between. Findings of the study overall: With doses of 0.1 to 3.0 mg/kg, CD4+ and CD8+ blood T cells had undergone clonal expansion by week 6. In general, CD8+ T cells held more expanded clones than CD4+ did, on average.

As for this clone: The antigen remains unidentified.

The chain joins TRBV6-5 to TRBJ1-6, with D tentatively TRBD1 (6 bases). Sequenced here: CD4+ or CD8+ T cells sorted from blood, sampled in a trial of the OX40 agonist ivuxolimab. This clonotype was sampled from an adult with an advanced solid tumor such as melanoma, head and neck, liver or kidney cancer. The CDR3 here is CASSYGGQGLRALHF. DNA for the CDR3: TGTGCCAGCAGTTACGGCGGGCAGGGGCTTAGGGCCCTCCACTTT.